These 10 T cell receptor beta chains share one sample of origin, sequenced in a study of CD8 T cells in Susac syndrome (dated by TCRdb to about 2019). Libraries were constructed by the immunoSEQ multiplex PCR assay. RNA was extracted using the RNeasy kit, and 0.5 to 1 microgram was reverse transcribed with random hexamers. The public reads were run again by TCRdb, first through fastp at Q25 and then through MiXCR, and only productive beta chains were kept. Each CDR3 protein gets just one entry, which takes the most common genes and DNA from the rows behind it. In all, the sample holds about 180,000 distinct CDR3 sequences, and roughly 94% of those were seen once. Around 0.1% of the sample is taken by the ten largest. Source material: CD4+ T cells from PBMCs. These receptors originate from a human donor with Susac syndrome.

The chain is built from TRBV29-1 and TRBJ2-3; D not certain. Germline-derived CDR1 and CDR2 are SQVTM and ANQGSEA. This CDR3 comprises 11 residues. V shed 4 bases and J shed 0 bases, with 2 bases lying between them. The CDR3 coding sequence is TGCAGCGTTGGTAGCACAGATACGCAGTATTTT. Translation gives CSVGSTDTQYF.

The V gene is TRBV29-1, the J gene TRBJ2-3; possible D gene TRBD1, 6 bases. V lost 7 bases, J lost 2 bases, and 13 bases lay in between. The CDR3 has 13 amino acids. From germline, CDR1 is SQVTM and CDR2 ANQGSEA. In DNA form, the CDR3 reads TGCAGCGCCAACAGGGATCTCACAGATACGCAGTATTTT. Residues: CSANRDLTDTQYF.

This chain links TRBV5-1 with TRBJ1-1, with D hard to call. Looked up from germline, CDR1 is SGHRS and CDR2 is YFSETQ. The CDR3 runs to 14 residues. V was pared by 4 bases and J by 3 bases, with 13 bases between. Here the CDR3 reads CASSEAGTDTEAFF. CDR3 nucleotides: TGCGCCAGCAGCGAGGCCGGAACTGACACTGAAGCTTTCTTT.

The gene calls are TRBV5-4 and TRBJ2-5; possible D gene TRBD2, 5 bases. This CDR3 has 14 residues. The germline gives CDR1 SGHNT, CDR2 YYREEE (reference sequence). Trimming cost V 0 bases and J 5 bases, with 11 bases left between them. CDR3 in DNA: TGTGCCAGCAGCTTGGAGCTAGCATCCGAGACCCAGTACTTC. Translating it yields CASSLELASETQYF.

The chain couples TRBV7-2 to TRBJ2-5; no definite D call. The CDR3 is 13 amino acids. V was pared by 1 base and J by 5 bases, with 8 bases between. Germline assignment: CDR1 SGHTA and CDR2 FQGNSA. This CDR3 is CASSLVSRETQYF. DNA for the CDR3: TGTGCCAGCAGCTTAGTGTCCAGGGAGACCCAGTACTTC.

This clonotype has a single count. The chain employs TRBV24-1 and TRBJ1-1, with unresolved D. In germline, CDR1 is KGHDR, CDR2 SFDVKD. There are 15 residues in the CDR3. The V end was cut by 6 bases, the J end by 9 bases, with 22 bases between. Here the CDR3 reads CATSPLLYREPQAFF. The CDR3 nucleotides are TGTGCCACCAGTCCACTATTATACCGAGAACCTCAAGCTTTCTTT.

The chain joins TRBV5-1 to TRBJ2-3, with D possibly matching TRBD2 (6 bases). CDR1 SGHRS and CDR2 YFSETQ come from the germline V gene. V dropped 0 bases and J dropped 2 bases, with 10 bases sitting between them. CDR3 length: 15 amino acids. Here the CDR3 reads CASSLGGDLTDTQYF. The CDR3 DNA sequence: TGCGCCAGCAGCTTGGGCGGGGACCTCACAGATACGCAGTATTTT.

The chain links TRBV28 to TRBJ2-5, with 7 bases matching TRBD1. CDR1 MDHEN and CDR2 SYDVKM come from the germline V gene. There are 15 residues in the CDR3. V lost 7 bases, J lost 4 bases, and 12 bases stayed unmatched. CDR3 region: CASTRFEGGGETQYF. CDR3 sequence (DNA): TGTGCCAGCACGCGATTTGAAGGGGGCGGAGAGACCCAGTACTTC.

CDR3 sequence: CASSTGQGQGEQYF. The DNA of the CDR3 is TGTGCCAGCAGTACGGGACAGGGGCAGGGAGAGCAGTACTTC. The chain couples TRBV28 to TRBJ2-7; 10 bases align to TRBD1. Germline V gene lookup returns CDR1 MDHEN and CDR2 SYDVKM. Trimming cost V 5 bases and J 7 bases; bases outside gene matches: 8. The CDR3 runs to 14 residues.

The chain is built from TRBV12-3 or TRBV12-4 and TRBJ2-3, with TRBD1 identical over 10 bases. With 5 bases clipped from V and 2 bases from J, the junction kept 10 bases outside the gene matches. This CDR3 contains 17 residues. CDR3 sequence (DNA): TGTGCCAGCAGTCCTTCCCGGGACAGGGGATACACAGATACGCAGTATTTT. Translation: CASSPSRDRGYTDTQYF.